Listed here are 24 T cell receptor beta chains from one sample, sequenced in a study of radiotherapy plus CTLA-4 blockade in lung cancer. Some clones are missing from TCRdb's copy, which holds only in-frame ones; the method was immunoSEQ multiplex PCR. Of 80,000 or so clones in the sample, roughly 79% were seen once. This specimen consisted of peripheral blood, obtained from a patient treated with radiotherapy plus ipilimumab. Every receptor here comes from a human donor with non-small cell lung cancer who had a partial response to radiotherapy plus ipilimumab. Some clones in this sample may be carry-over from other donors' samples.

Written as DNA, the CDR3 is TGTGCCAGCAGCTTCTTAGTGACTAGCGGGGTCAATGAGCAGTTCTTC. It yields the protein CASSFLVTSGVNEQFF. The gene calls are TRBV11-1 and TRBJ2-1; 11 bases align to TRBD2. With V trimmed by 3 bases and J by 6 bases, 7 bases remained unmatched. Germline V gives CDR1 SGHAT, CDR2 FQDESV (reference sequence). This CDR3 is 16 amino acids long. Looking up the rest from reference TRBV11-1 and TRBJ2-1 gives the full variable domain: EAEVAQSPRYKITEKSQAVAFWCDPISGHATLYWYRQILGQGPELLVQFQDESVVDDSQLPKDRFSAERLKGVDSTLKIQPAELGDSAMYLCASSFLVTSGVNEQFFGPGTRLTVL.

The chain has TRBV9 and TRBJ2-1, with D possibly being TRBD2 (7 bases). Germline V gives CDR1 SGDLS, CDR2 YYNGEE. V was pared by 8 bases and J by 2 bases, with 14 bases between. The CDR3 is 14 residues long. The CDR3 DNA reads as TGTGCCAGTTCGGGGGGCCCTACCTACAATGAGCAGTTCTTC. This codes for CASSGGPTYNEQFF.

In its sample, this clone was seen a few times. V and J are TRBV7-7 and TRBJ2-5, with a possible D match to TRBD2 (5 bases). Germline V gene sequence: CDR1 SSHAT, CDR2 FNYEAQ (reference sequence). V was pared by 2 bases and J by 2 bases, with 9 bases between. The CDR3 totals 14 residues. This CDR3 reads CASSLSPGQETQYF. In DNA, the CDR3 is TGTGCCAGCAGCTTAAGCCCGGGGCAAGAGACCCAGTACTTC.

The chain carries TRBV27 and TRBJ2-1; perhaps TRBD1 as D (6 bases). The V end lost 2 bases, the J end lost 0 bases, and 20 bases lay between the germline ends. Germline V gene lookup returns CDR1 MNHEY and CDR2 SMNVEV (reference sequence). The CDR3 sequence is 19 residues long. CDR3 sequence: CASSLRGTHVPSSYNEQFF. As DNA, the CDR3 is TGTGCCAGCAGTTTAAGGGGGACCCACGTACCAAGCTCCTACAATGAGCAGTTCTTC.

The V and J genes are TRBV5-1 and TRBJ1-4; no firm D call. Trimming left V 2 bases short and J 0 bases short, with 5 bases between. This CDR3 has 14 residues. Germline CDR1 SGHRS, CDR2 YFSETQ. CDR3 coding DNA: TGCGCCAGCAGCTTTACAGCAACTAATGAAAAACTGTTTTTT. It specifies CASSFTATNEKLFF. The whole variable domain, remainder taken from reference TRBV5-1 and TRBJ1-4, is KAGVTQTPRYLIKTRGQQVTLSCSPISGHRSVSWYQQTPGQGLQFLFEYFSETQRNKGNFPGRFSGRQFSNSRSEMNVSTLELGDSALYLCASSFTATNEKLFFGSGTQLSVL.

Here the CDR3 reads CASSFDGNSPLHF. The CDR3 DNA reads as TGTGCCAGCAGTTTTGACGGGAATTCACCCCTCCACTTT. The J gene is TRBJ1-6, the V gene TRBV28; no clear D. In germline, CDR1 is MDHEN, CDR2 SYDVKM. Trimming removed 3 bases at V and 7 bases at J, with 7 bases between. CDR3 length: 13 residues.

The chain links TRBV15 to TRBJ2-4; perhaps TRBD2 as D (6 bases). Trimming stripped 4 bases from V and 1 base from J, with 11 bases between. This CDR3 is 15 amino acids long. Per the germline V gene, CDR1 is LNHNV and CDR2 is YYDKDF (reference sequence). Here the CDR3 reads CATSNPGGAKNIQYF. Written as DNA, the CDR3 is TGTGCCACCAGCAACCCCGGGGGTGCCAAAAACATTCAGTACTTC. The whole variable domain, remainder taken from reference TRBV15 and TRBJ2-4, is DAMVIQNPRYQVTQFGKPVTLSCSQTLNHNVMYWYQQKSSQAPKLLFHYYDKDFNNEADTPDNFQSRRPNTSFCFLDIRSPGLGDTAMYLCATSNPGGAKNIQYFGAGTRLSVL.

The table lists this clone with a few counts. The chain couples TRBV10-1 to TRBJ1-1, with a possible D match to TRBD1 (5 bases). The CDR3 has 15 residues. Trimming left V 3 bases short and J 0 bases short, with 11 bases between. CDR1 is WNHNN and CDR2 is SYGVQD in the germline V gene (reference sequence). In DNA form, the CDR3 reads TGCGCCAGCAGTGACCGCGCGGGACTGAACACTGAAGCTTTCTTT. Translating it yields CASSDRAGLNTEAFF.

The rearrangement links TRBV2 to TRBJ2-1; the match to TRBD2 covers 10 bases. The CDR3 extends over 15 amino acids. J gave up 1 base and V 6 bases, and 3 bases lay outside the gene matches. Germline loops: CDR1 SNHLY, CDR2 FYNNEI. This chain's CDR3 is CASSLTSGSYNEQFF. The CDR3 DNA follows: TGTGCCAGCAGCCTGACTAGCGGGTCCTACAATGAGCAGTTCTTC.

The chain has TRBV28 and TRBJ1-2; 9 nucleotides align to TRBD1. The J segment lost 5 bases and the V segment lost 10 bases, leaving 11 bases of the junction unmatched. CDR1 is MDHEN, CDR2 SYDVKM, per germline. This CDR3 contains 14 residues. CDR3 loop: CAIRQGGLSYGYTF. In nucleotides, the CDR3 is TGTGCCATAAGACAGGGGGGCCTCTCATATGGCTACACCTTC.

The rearrangement joins TRBV5-5 to TRBJ2-5; 9 nucleotides agree with TRBD2. Trimming cost V 3 bases and J 3 bases; bases outside gene matches: 6. Germline V lookup: CDR1 SGHKS, CDR2 YYEKEE (reference sequence). CDR3 size: 15 residues. The CDR3 DNA reads as TGTGCCAGCAGCTACGGACTAGCGCGTGAAGAGACCCAGTACTTC. Translated: CASSYGLAREETQYF.

This clone was seen a handful of times. This chain connects TRBV7-2 to TRBJ2-1; 13 positions agree with TRBD2. Germline V lookup: CDR1 SGHTA, CDR2 FQGNSA. Trimming took 6 bases from V and 7 from J; bases not matched to a gene: 6. The CDR3 is 15 amino acids. CDR3 DNA sequence: TGTGCCAGCAGGACTAGCGGGGGGTTCTCTAATGAGCAGTTCTTC. Amino acids: CASRTSGGFSNEQFF. Looking up the rest from reference TRBV7-2 and TRBJ2-1 gives the full variable domain: GAGVSQSPSNKVTEKGKDVELRCDPISGHTALYWYRQSLGQGLEFLIYFQGNSAPDKSGLPSDRFSAERTGGSVSTLTIQRTQQEDSAVYLCASRTSGGFSNEQFFGPGTRLTVL.

The chain uses TRBV28 and TRBJ2-7; tentatively, D is TRBD1 (5 bases). V lost 6 bases to trimming and J lost 3 bases, with 15 bases between them. The CDR3 sequence is 14 residues long. Germline-derived CDR1 and CDR2 are MDHEN and SYDVKM. The CDR3 nucleotides read TGTGCCAGCAGCAGCGCCGGACACCTCTACGAGCAGTACTTC. Amino acids: CASSSAGHLYEQYF.

The V call is TRBV10-3, the J call TRBJ2-5; 7 bases align to TRBD2. Trimming cost V 0 bases and J 5 bases; bases outside gene matches: 6. CDR3 length equals 15 residues. CDR1 and CDR2 from the germline V gene are ENHRY and SYGVKD. Here the CDR3 reads CAISESGGGTETQYF. DNA for the CDR3: TGTGCCATCAGTGAGTCGGGCGGGGGTACGGAGACCCAGTACTTC.

This clone has a single count. The V call is TRBV5-4, the J call TRBJ1-2, with unresolved D. The germline V gene has CDR1 SGHNT and CDR2 YYREEE (reference sequence). The CDR3 extends over 14 amino acids. The V and J ends lost 0 bases and 0 bases respectively, with 6 bases between them. CDR3 protein: CASSLEQPNYGYTF. The CDR3 DNA reads as TGTGCCAGCAGCTTGGAACAGCCTAACTATGGCTACACCTTC.

The chain has TRBV4-2 and TRBJ2-7; D is possibly TRBD2 (5 bases). The CDR3 spans 15 residues. V gave up 2 bases and J gave up 6 bases, with 17 bases separating them. CDR1 and CDR2 (germline): LGHNA, YNFKEQ. Written as DNA, the CDR3 is TGTGCCAGCAGCCAACACGCAGCGGATGAATCCGAGCAGTACTTC. Amino acids: CASSQHAADESEQYF.

The gene calls are TRBV15 and TRBJ2-1; 7 bases match TRBD2. Trimming took 2 bases from V and 4 from J; bases not matched to a gene: 14. CDR3 length: 18 residues. Germline values: CDR1 LNHNV, CDR2 YYDKDF (reference sequence). CDR3 in amino acids: CATSRPSGGGLGYNEQFF. CDR3 DNA sequence: TGTGCCACCAGCAGACCATCTGGAGGTGGACTAGGTTACAATGAGCAGTTCTTC.

The chain uses TRBV7-8 and TRBJ2-1, with D perhaps matching TRBD2 (6 bases). Trimming removed 6 bases from V and 4 bases from J, with 22 bases in between. CDR3 length equals 17 residues. Germline V CDR1 and CDR2: SGHVS, FQNEAQ. The CDR3 sequence is CASSINQVRDLYNEQFF. In nucleotides, the CDR3 is TGTGCCAGCAGTATAAACCAGGTGCGGGACCTTTACAATGAGCAGTTCTTC.

In its sample, this clone was seen a few times. The rearrangement uses TRBV4-1 and TRBJ2-4; a possible D gene is TRBD1 (6 bases). Trimming pared 0 bases from V and 12 bases from J, leaving 12 bases between. CDR3 length: 13 residues. Germline V CDR1 and CDR2: MGHRA, YSYEKL. CDR3 protein: CASSQEDRTDQYF. CDR3 DNA sequence: TGCGCCAGCAGCCAAGAGGATCGGACAGATCAGTACTTC.

The chain employs TRBV7-8 and TRBJ2-1; TRBD2 agrees at 9 bases. V trimming: 0 bases; J trimming: 5 bases; junction bases outside the gene matches: 2. The CDR3 loop spans 15 amino acids. The germline V gene has CDR1 SGHVS and CDR2 FQNEAQ. The DNA for the CDR3 is TGTGCCAGCAGCTTAGCTAGCGGGGGCCACAATGAGCAGTTCTTC. It codes for CASSLASGGHNEQFF.

This sequence joins TRBV11-3 and TRBJ2-6; D possibly corresponds to TRBD2 (5 bases). V lost 4 bases to trimming and J lost 1 base, with 5 bases between them. The germline CDR1 and CDR2 sequences are SGHNT and YENEEA. The CDR3 spans 14 residues. The CDR3 DNA reads as TGTGCCAGCAGCTGGACTTCTGGGGCCAACGTCCTGACTTTC. This encodes CASSWTSGANVLTF.

The gene calls are TRBV28 and TRBJ2-3; 14 nucleotides match TRBD2. Germline CDR1 reads MDHEN; CDR2 reads SYDVKM. The CDR3 runs to 17 residues. Germline trimming cut 5 bases from V and 3 bases from J; bases unmatched to any gene: 7. The CDR3 DNA follows: TGTGCCAGCAGTCCGACGGGACTAGCGGGAGTTACAGATACGCAGTATTTT. As protein: CASSPTGLAGVTDTQYF.

V gene TRBV30 combines with J gene TRBJ2-1, with 12 bases identical to TRBD2. The CDR3 is made up of 18 amino acids. After removal of 2 bases from V and 4 bases from J, the junction contained 12 bases not matched to a gene. The germline V gene encodes CDR1 GTSNPN and CDR2 SVGIG (reference sequence). The chain's CDR3 is CAWSREWTSGNLYNEQFF. CDR3 in DNA: TGTGCCTGGAGTCGCGAATGGACTAGCGGGAACCTGTACAATGAGCAGTTCTTC. The whole variable domain, filled in from reference TRBV30 and TRBJ2-1, reads SQTIHQWPATLVQPVGSPLSLECTVEGTSNPNLYWYRQAAGRGLQLLFYSVGIGQISSEVPQNLSASRPQDRQFILSSKKLLLSDSGFYLCAWSREWTSGNLYNEQFFGPGTRLTVL.

About this clone: The same CDR3 arises from other DNA sequences in this sample as well. Here the CDR3 DNA reads TGTGCCAGCAGTGACCTAGCGGGAGGCCCTTCCCCCAATGAGCAGTTCTTC. Residues: CASSDLAGGPSPNEQFF. This chain connects TRBV2 to TRBJ2-1; 11 bases are a match to TRBD2. The CDR3 consists of 17 residues. Germline V gives CDR1 SNHLY, CDR2 FYNNEI. Trimming took 3 bases from V and 6 from J; bases not matched to a gene: 10.